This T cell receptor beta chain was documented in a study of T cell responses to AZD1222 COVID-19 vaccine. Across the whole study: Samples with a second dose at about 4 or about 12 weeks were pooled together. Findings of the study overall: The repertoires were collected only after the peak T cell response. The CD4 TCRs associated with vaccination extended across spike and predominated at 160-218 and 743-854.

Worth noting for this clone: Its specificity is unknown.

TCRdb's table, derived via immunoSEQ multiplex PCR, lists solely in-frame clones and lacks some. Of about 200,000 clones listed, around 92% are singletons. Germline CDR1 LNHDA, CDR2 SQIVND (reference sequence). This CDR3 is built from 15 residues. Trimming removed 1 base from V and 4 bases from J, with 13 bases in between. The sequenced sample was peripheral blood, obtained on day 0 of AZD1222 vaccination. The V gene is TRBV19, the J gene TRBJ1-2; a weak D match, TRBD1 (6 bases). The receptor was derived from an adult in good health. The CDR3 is CASSIGNRDAYGYTF. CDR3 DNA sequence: TGTGCCAGTAGTATAGGAAACAGGGACGCCTATGGCTACACCTTC. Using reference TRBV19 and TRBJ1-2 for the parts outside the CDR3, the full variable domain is DGGITQSPKYLFRKEGQNVTLSCEQNLNHDAMYWYRQDPGQGLRLIYYSQIVNDFQKGDIAEGYSVSREKKESFPLTVTSAQKNPTAFYLCASSIGNRDAYGYTFGSGTRLTVV.